The 2 T cell receptor beta chains in this list originate from one sample, sequenced in a study of blood T cells in healthy people across ages. Through a sample-barcoded 5' primer and a J-beta primer mix, a second PCR was run for roughly 6 to 12 cycles. TCRdb re-derived calls from the 5' RACE reads in MiXCR, one entry per CDR3 protein. The sample yields about 600,000 distinct CDR3 sequences, roughly 48% seen once. The sequencing sample was made of blood. Receptor source: a man older than 75 in good health.

V gene TRBV11-3 combines with J gene TRBJ2-5; D possibly uses TRBD1 or TRBD2 (7 bases each). V was pared by 3 bases and J by 3 bases, with 17 bases between. Germline assignment: CDR1 SGHNT and CDR2 YENEEA. The CDR3 has 16 residues. This CDR3 reads CASSFRARGGEETQYF. The CDR3 DNA is TGTGCCAGCAGCTTCCGGGCCAGGGGGGGTGAAGAGACCCAGTACTTC.

This chain links TRBV12-3 or TRBV12-4 with TRBJ1-1, with 7 nucleotides matching TRBD1. Trimming at V came to 5 bases and at J to 5 bases, leaving 11 bases not matched to a gene. The CDR3 runs to 15 residues. CDR3 nucleotides: TGTGCCAGCAGTCCGAACAGGGGAATGGGAACTGAAGCTTTCTTT. Protein product: CASSPNRGMGTEAFF.